This T cell receptor (beta chain) was recovered during a study of blood T cell repertoires in COVID-19. Study information: Acute and convalescent COVID-19 specimens originated in the United States, Italy and Spain.

Per the study methods: The authors estimated nucleated cell counts from reference gene primer amplification. Clones were sequenced by immunoSEQ multiplex PCR, and TCRdb holds only the in-frame ones, with some missing. V and J calls and clone size follow that table, whereas D and trimming were derived from the DNA. This sample carries about 300,000 clones, approximately 85% of them seen once, and the ten largest clones take roughly 2%. The participants were between roughly 18 and 89 years old and came from under 25 US areas. Assignment of participants to cohorts was predicated upon participant-reported clinical history. In germline, CDR1 is SNHLY, CDR2 FYNNEI. The CDR3 has 15 amino acids. Trimming took 7 bases from V and 0 from J, leaving 15 bases between them.

Sequencing used PBMCs or T cells enriched from blood (not recorded which). The clonotype originates from a man aged 25 to 40 who had recovered from COVID-19. The chain carries TRBV2 and TRBJ1-2; D not certain. This chain's CDR3 is CASNLEGAANYGYTF. The CDR3, as DNA: TGTGCCAGCAATCTCGAGGGAGCAGCTAACTATGGCTACACCTTC.